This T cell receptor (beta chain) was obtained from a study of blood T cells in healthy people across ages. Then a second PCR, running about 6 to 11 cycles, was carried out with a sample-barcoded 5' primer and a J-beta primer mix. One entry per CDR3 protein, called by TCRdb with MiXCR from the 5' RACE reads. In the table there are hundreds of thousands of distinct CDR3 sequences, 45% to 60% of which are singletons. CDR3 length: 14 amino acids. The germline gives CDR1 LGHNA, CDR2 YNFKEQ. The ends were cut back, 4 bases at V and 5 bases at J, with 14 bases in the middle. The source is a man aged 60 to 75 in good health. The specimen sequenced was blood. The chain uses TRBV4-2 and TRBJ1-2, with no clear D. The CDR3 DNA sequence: TGTGCCAGCAGCCTAGACTACACGGATTATGGCTACACCTTC. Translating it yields CASSLDYTDYGYTF.